The clone carrying this TCR beta chain has ten or more counts. The data originate from a study of identical twins. MiXCR was run by TCRdb on the 5' RACE reads, yielding one entry per CDR3 protein. The sample has roughly 280,000 distinct CDR3 sequences, over 8.5% seen once. V dropped 2 bases and J dropped 8 bases, with 21 bases sitting between them. The CDR3 consists of 17 residues. Germline V lookup: CDR1 LGHDT, CDR2 YNNKEL (reference sequence). These sequences were also reported in another study, on yellow fever vaccine responses in identical twins.

The chain couples TRBV3-1 to TRBJ2-2; D call uncertain. This receptor was obtained from a woman under 30 in good health. Sample: CD8+ T cells sorted from blood. This CDR3 reads CASSQNLERYFGGELFF. As DNA, the CDR3 is TGTGCCAGCAGCCAAAACCTAGAACGATATTTTGGGGGGGAGCTGTTTTTT. Supplemented by reference TRBV3-1 and TRBJ2-2, the full variable domain reads DTAVSQTPKYLVTQMGNDKSIKCEQNLGHDTMYWYKQDSKKFLKIMFSYNNKELIINETVPNRFSPKSPDKAHLNLHINSLELGDSAVYFCASSQNLERYFGGELFFGEGSRLTVL.